This TCR beta chain comes out of a study of T cell responses to AZD1222 COVID-19 vaccine. Only in-frame clones appear in the TCRdb table, and some are missing; sequencing was by immunoSEQ multiplex PCR. The sample carries 150,000 to 200,000 clones, 88% recorded once. A word on this clone: What it binds is not known.

There are 14 residues in the CDR3. Trimming shortened V by 6 bases and J by 4 bases, and 12 bases separated the two germline ends. Germline V gene sequence: CDR1 ENHRY, CDR2 SYGVKD. Study outcomes and limitations: A rise in Spike-specific TCR breadth and depth followed two AZD1222 doses. Clonal diversity was possibly underestimated, and the donors were mostly white British, with more females. Only a handful of AZD1222 recipients, six or seven in all, had baseline seropositivity.

The sequences come from peripheral blood, collected on day 0 of AZD1222 vaccination. The source of this sequence is an adult in good health. The rearrangement uses TRBV10-3 and TRBJ1-4; D is possibly TRBD1 (5 bases). The chain's CDR3 is CAISDDSGNEKLFF. CDR3 coding DNA: TGTGCCATCAGCGATGACAGTGGTAATGAAAAACTGTTTTTT.